This T cell receptor (beta chain) is from a study of T cell changes during pregnancy in multiple sclerosis. This clone was seen once. Only in-frame clones appear in the TCRdb table, and some are missing; sequencing was by immunoSEQ multiplex PCR. Of 42,000 or so clones in the sample, 90% were seen once. The specimen comprised CD8+ T cells from peripheral blood mononuclear cells, sampled in the first trimester of pregnancy. The source of this sequence is a female donor with multiple sclerosis, enrolled in a pregnancy study.

The DNA of the CDR3 is TGTGCCAGCAGTGGGACAGGGAGCGGTTCACCCCTCCACTTT. It is translated as CASSGTGSGSPLHF. This chain links TRBV2 with TRBJ1-6; 8 nucleotides match TRBD1. In germline, CDR1 is SNHLY, CDR2 FYNNEI. The J segment lost 9 bases and the V segment lost 4 bases, leaving 5 bases of the junction unmatched. CDR3 length: 14 residues.